The entry that follows covers one T cell receptor (beta chain) sequence. A Seattle source enrolled patients during active infection and followed them longitudinally. The table came from immunoSEQ multiplex PCR; TCRdb's copy has only in-frame clones and leaves some out. There are around 55,000 clones in the sample; over 80% occur only once, and under 4% lies in the top ten. This entry is derived from a study of blood T cell repertoires in COVID-19. On the study more broadly: The United States, Italy and Spain provided the acute and convalescent COVID-19 samples.

Germline V gene sequence: CDR1 SEHNR, CDR2 FQNEAQ (reference sequence). The CDR3 is made up of 16 amino acids. With 3 bases clipped from V and 3 bases from J, the junction kept 8 bases outside the gene matches. This rearrangement joins TRBV7-9 to TRBJ1-3; 7 bases align to TRBD1. The sequence was obtained from a man aged 35 to 55 with COVID-19, enrolled during active disease. Sequenced: peripheral blood. The CDR3 region is CASSLQGQNFGNTIYF. The CDR3 nucleotides are TGTGCCAGCAGCTTGCAGGGACAGAATTTTGGAAACACCATATATTTT.